The entry below gives a single T cell receptor beta chain sequence along with its context. V was cut by 1 base and J by 6 bases, with 5 bases left in between. Germline CDR1 SGHVS, CDR2 FNYEAQ. The CDR3 runs 12 residues. Sequencing was performed with immunoSEQ multiplex PCR; in TCRdb, only in-frame clones are kept and a portion is missing. The sample shows 20,000 to 25,000 clones, under 95% of them seen only once. The sample belongs to a study of T cell clones after liver transplantation. The sequence derives from a human patient who received a liver transplant. Some T cells may have originated in the graft donor. The material sequenced was CD8+ T cells from blood, taken less than 27 months after liver transplant. This chain uses TRBV7-6 with TRBJ2-3; D remains ambiguous. In DNA form, the CDR3 reads TGTGCCAGCAGCTTAGGGGATGATACGCAGTATTTT. Protein product: CASSLGDDTQYF.